A selection of T cell receptor beta chains follows, all from one sample in a study of OX40 agonist ivuxolimab in advanced cancers. The repertoire was sequenced with immunoSEQ multiplex PCR; TCRdb's copy has only in-frame clones and lacks some. Among tens of thousands of clones listed, 83% were seen once. The sequencing used CD4+ or CD8+ T cells sorted from blood, collected in a trial of the OX40 agonist ivuxolimab. The receptor set was obtained from an adult with an advanced solid tumor such as melanoma, head and neck, liver or kidney cancer. Each CDR3 is given with its conserved first and last residue. D genes are given only for firm matches. A row's size may be missing; if present it is once, few, many or a size class.

v_call,j_call,d_call,clone_size,cdr3_nt,cdr3_aa
TRBV5-6,TRBJ1-2,TRBD1,NA,TGTGCCAGCAGCTTGGGCCGTACAGGGGGTGGATATGGCTACACCTTC,CASSLGRTGGGYGYTF
TRBV28,TRBJ2-2,NA,NA,TGTGCCAGCAGTAGGGGCCCCGGGGAGCTGTTTTTT,CASSRGPGELFF
TRBV5-1,TRBJ2-1,TRBD1,once,TGCGCCAGCAGCTTAGGACAGGGTGGGAATGAGCAGTTCTTC,CASSLGQGGNEQFF
TRBV11-2,TRBJ2-1,NA,NA,TGTGCCAGCAGCCCAGGGGAGGGGTACAATGAGCAGTTCTTC,CASSPGEGYNEQFF
TRBV13,TRBJ2-3,TRBD2,NA,TGTGCCAGCAGCCTTAGCGGGGAAAGCACAGATACGCAGTATTTT,CASSLSGESTDTQYF
TRBV28,TRBJ2-7,NA,NA,TGTGCCAGCAGTCGTTGGGACCAAAAGTTCTACGAGCAGTACTTC,CASSRWDQKFYEQYF
TRBV9,TRBJ2-7,TRBD1,NA,TGTGCCAGCAGCCCCTATTCGGGACAGGGCTTACCCTACGAGCAGTACTTC,CASSPYSGQGLPYEQYF
TRBV6-5,TRBJ1-1,NA,NA,TGTGCCAGCAGTTACTCTTCACAGGGTTGGTTGACTGAAGCTTTCTTT,CASSYSSQGWLTEAFF
TRBV6-5,TRBJ1-2,NA,NA,TGTGCCAGCAGCACCAGACGGGGCGACTATGGCTACACCTTC,CASSTRRGDYGYTF
TRBV19,TRBJ2-3,NA,NA,TGTGCCAGTAGTAGAGGGGGGAGCACAGATACGCAGTATTTT,CASSRGGSTDTQYF
TRBV11-2,TRBJ2-1,NA,once,TGTGCCAGCAGCGTACATAACAGGGTAGTCGATGAGCAGTTCTTC,CASSVHNRVVDEQFF
TRBV18,TRBJ2-5,NA,NA,TGTGCCAGCTCAACTCAAGAGACCCAGTACTTC,CASSTQETQYF
TRBV5-5,TRBJ2-7,TRBD1,NA,TGTGCCAGCAGCTCCGGGACAGAAGAGCAGTACTTC,CASSSGTEEQYF
TRBV27,TRBJ1-5,NA,NA,TGTGCCAGCAGTTTAATAGGACAGCCCCAGCATTTT,CASSLIGQPQHF
TRBV18,TRBJ2-5,NA,NA,TGTGCCAGCTCACCGACGAGAAACCAAGAGACCCAGTACTTC,CASSPTRNQETQYF
TRBV15,TRBJ2-5,TRBD2,NA,TGTGCCACCAGTTTAAGCGGGAGTTGGGAGACCCAGTACTTC,CATSLSGSWETQYF